This TCR beta chain is drawn from a study of identical twins. Study outcomes and limitations: Potential partial confounding of zero-insertion analyses by invariant MAIT and iNKT cells was noted. An excess of low generation probability was shown by twin-shared out-of-frame alpha sequences.

In TCRdb, the 5' RACE reads were re-called with MiXCR into one record per CDR3 protein. Among about 280,000 distinct CDR3 sequences, 6.5% to 9.5% were seen once, and the ten largest hold roughly 2%. CDR1 is MGHRA and CDR2 is YSYEKL in the germline V gene. The CDR3 consists of 15 residues. Trimming cost V 0 bases and J 0 bases, with 6 bases left between them. Turning to this clonotype: Its antigen is not identified.

These data were also reused for a study on yellow fever vaccine responses in identical twins. From that second work: Twins reportedly appeared to share part of their vaccine T cell response while keeping part individual.

This sequence joins TRBV4-1 and TRBJ2-1, with D hard to call. What was sequenced was memory (CD45RO+) T cells sorted from blood. The clonotype was recovered from a woman under 30 in good health. The CDR3 bases are TGCGCCAGCAGCCAAGAGGGCTTCTCCTACAATGAGCAGTTCTTC. Encoded protein: CASSQEGFSYNEQFF.